The rows below give T cell receptor beta chains drawn from one sample of a study of cytomegalovirus exposure and HLA in healthy donors. Assay: immunoSEQ multiplex PCR; the TCRdb copy retains only in-frame clones and omits some. Of approximately 180,000 clones listed, around 81% are singletons. Sample: PBMCs. The receptors stem from a woman younger than 45 in good health and CMV-seronegative. Both conserved end residues are part of each CDR3. The D gene is left open where the match is weak. For some rows the clone size is stated as once, few or many, or as a class when expanded; others skip it.

j_call clone_size d_call v_call cdr3_nt cdr3_aa
TRBJ2-2 . TRBD2 TRBV4-1 TGCGCCAGCAGCCAACCAGCGGGAGTTGGCACCGGGGAGCTGTTTTTT CASSQPAGVGTGELFF
TRBJ2-3 . TRBD1 TRBV10-3 TGTGCCATCAGAGTGACAGGGGCCGCAGATACGCAGTATTTT CAIRVTGAADTQYF
TRBJ2-7 . TRBD1 TRBV5-1 TGCGCCAGCAGCACCGCCGGGACAGGGCTGAACGAGCAGTACTTC CASSTAGTGLNEQYF
TRBJ1-2 . . TRBV27 TGTGCCAGCAGTTTACGGGGGGGAGGATACTATGGCTACACCTTC CASSLRGGGYYGYTF
TRBJ1-5 . . TRBV10-3 TGTGCCATCAGTGAGTCAGAGAATCAGCCCCAGCATTTT CAISESENQPQHF
TRBJ1-2 . . TRBV28 TGTGCCAGCAGCACTCCTATTGTAGCCTATGGCTACACCTTC CASSTPIVAYGYTF
TRBJ2-7 . TRBD1 TRBV7-2 TGTGCCAGCAGCTTTACCAGGGGGCCCTACGAGCAGTACTTC CASSFTRGPYEQYF
TRBJ2-2 . . TRBV27 TGTGCCAGCAGTCTTTGGGCGGGATTGAACACCGGGGAGCTGTTTTTT CASSLWAGLNTGELFF
TRBJ2-2 . TRBD1 TRBV5-1 TGCGCCAGCAGCCTCTCCGGACAGGGGGCCTCTATCGGGGAGCTGTTTTTT CASSLSGQGASIGELFF
TRBJ2-7 . TRBD2 TRBV4-1 TGCGCCAGCAGCCAAGCTCTAGCGGGAGTTTACGAGCAGTACTTC CASSQALAGVYEQYF
TRBJ2-7 . . TRBV7-2 TGTGCCAGCAGCTTATCCGGGAGAGCTTACGAGCAGTACTTC CASSLSGRAYEQYF
TRBJ1-2 . . TRBV27 TGTGCCAGCAGTCCGACAGAGAACTATGGCTACACCTTC CASSPTENYGYTF
TRBJ1-1 . TRBD1 TRBV9 TGTGCCAGCAGCGCCCGACAGGGCGGCCGTGAAGCTTTCTTT CASSARQGGREAFF
TRBJ2-7 . TRBD2 TRBV9 TGTGCCAGCAGCGTAGCTAGCGGCAGTCCCTACGAGCAGTACTTC CASSVASGSPYEQYF
TRBJ2-7 . TRBD1 TRBV7-2 TGTGCCAGCAGCTTATACTCAGGGGGTGTGTACGAGCAGTACTTC CASSLYSGGVYEQYF
TRBJ1-1 . TRBD1 TRBV28 TGTGCCAGCTTTGGACAGGTTCTTCGGGGAGCTTTCTTT CASFGQVLRGAFF
TRBJ2-5 few TRBD2 TRBV19 TGTGCCAGTAGCCGAGGGACTAGCGGGACGCACCAAGAGACCCAGTACTTC CASSRGTSGTHQETQYF
TRBJ1-5 . . TRBV6-6 TGTGCCAGCAGTTTGACCGGGGGGGATAGCAATCAGCCCCAGCATTTT CASSLTGGDSNQPQHF
TRBJ2-3 . TRBD2 TRBV18 TGTGCCAGCTCACCAACTAGCGGGGGGGATACGCAGTATTTT CASSPTSGGDTQYF
TRBJ2-5 . . TRBV7-9 TGTGCCAGCAGCGCCCCGTCGGTGGGAGATCAGGAGACCCAGTACTTC CASSAPSVGDQETQYF
TRBJ2-1 . . TRBV4-2 TGTGCCAGCAGCCAAGAGACGCGCGGTGAGCAGTTCTTC CASSQETRGEQFF
TRBJ1-1 . . TRBV6-5 TGTGCCAGCAGTTATGAGGGAGGTTTGAACACTGAAGCTTTCTTT CASSYEGGLNTEAFF
TRBJ1-3 few TRBD1 TRBV2 TGTGCCAGCAGTGAAGCAGGGTCGGGAGGGGGCGGACGAACTGGAAACACCATATATTTT CASSEAGSGGGGRTGNTIYF
TRBJ1-2 . . TRBV10-2 TGCGCCAGCAGCACCACGGGTGTGGGGCTTGGCTACACCTTC CASSTTGVGLGYTF
TRBJ1-6 . . TRBV11-2 TGTGCCAGCAGCTTGGAGGCACGATATTCACCCCTCCACTTT CASSLEARYSPLHF
TRBJ2-5 . TRBD2 TRBV5-8 TGTGCCAGCAGCTCCGAACCATTAATCGCCGGGACTGCGGGAGAGACCCGGTACTTC CASSSEPLIAGTAGETRYF
TRBJ1-5 . . TRBV7-2 TGTGCCAGCAGCCTGGGAGTCCCTCACCAGCCCCAGCATTTT CASSLGVPHQPQHF
TRBJ2-6 . TRBD1 TRBV5-6 TGTGCCAGCAGCCTATGGACAGGGCCTACCTTTGGGGCCAACGGCCTGACTTTC CASSLWTGPTFGANGLTF
TRBJ2-7 few . TRBV5-6 TGTGCCAGCAGCCTCCCCCCCTACGAGCAGTACTTC CASSLPPYEQYF
TRBJ2-7 few . TRBV7-2 TGTGCCAGCAGCGCGGGACAGACCTACGAGCAGTACTTC CASSAGQTYEQYF
TRBJ2-7 . . TRBV5-1 TGCGCCAGCAGCTTGGGGCCGCTGGGGGGAAACTACGAGCAGTACTTC CASSLGPLGGNYEQYF
TRBJ2-7 . . TRBV11-2 TGTGCCAGCAGCTTCGATAGTAGCTCCTACGAGCAGTACTTC CASSFDSSSYEQYF
TRBJ2-1 . TRBD2 TRBV6-6 TGTGCCAGCAGTTACTCGGGGACTAGCGGGACGAATGAGCAGTTCTTC CASSYSGTSGTNEQFF
TRBJ2-7 once TRBD2 TRBV27 TGTGCCAGCAACACGGGACTAGCGGCCTACGAGCAGTACTTC CASNTGLAAYEQYF
TRBJ2-7 . . TRBV6-1 TGTGCCAGCAGTGATAGGGGGCAGGGACTGACCTACGAGCAGTACTTC CASSDRGQGLTYEQYF
TRBJ2-2 . . TRBV6-5 TGTGCCAGCAGTTCATCAGGGGTAGTTGCCGGGGAGCTGTTTTTT CASSSSGVVAGELFF
TRBJ2-7 . TRBD1 TRBV5-8 TGTGCCAGCAGCTTGCTTATTGTTCGGGACAGACCCTACGAGCAGTACTTC CASSLLIVRDRPYEQYF
TRBJ2-1 . TRBD1 TRBV25-1 TGTGCCAGCAACGGACAGGGGTTTGGTGAGCAGTTCTTC CASNGQGFGEQFF
TRBJ1-1 . TRBD1 TRBV5-1 TGCGCCAGCAGCGCCCCAAGGGGGCACGGAGCTGAAGCTTTCTTT CASSAPRGHGAEAFF
TRBJ1-1 once TRBD1 TRBV7-9 TGTGCCAGCAGCTTAGAAACAGGGGGCTTTTCTGAAGCTTTCTTT CASSLETGGFSEAFF
TRBJ2-2 . TRBD2 TRBV11-1 TGTGCCAGCAGCTTAAGACTAGCGGGAGCTATCACCGGGGAGCTGTTTTTT CASSLRLAGAITGELFF
TRBJ2-7 once TRBD1 TRBV7-8 TGTGCCAGCAGCTTAGGAGGACAGGGGGCGCACGAGCAGTACTTC CASSLGGQGAHEQYF
TRBJ1-1 . . TRBV19 TGTGCCAGTAGTCCGAGGGAAGCCATGAACACTGAAGCTTTCTTT CASSPREAMNTEAFF
TRBJ1-4 . TRBD1 TRBV10-1 TGCGCCAGCAGTGAGACCGGGACAGGGGATGAAAAACTGTTTTTT CASSETGTGDEKLFF